The next 13 T cell receptor beta chains were all read from a single sample in a study of T cells in tumors after PD-1 blockade. The data were produced by immunoSEQ multiplex PCR, yet TCRdb's version contains in-frame clones alone and is incomplete. The profile shows about 33,000 clones, approximately 78% of them singletons. The specimen was PBMCs, collected before anti-PD-1 treatment. These receptors came from a human donor with basal cell carcinoma.

The chain links TRBV27 to TRBJ1-1; D gene uncertain. CDR1 is MNHEY and CDR2 is SMNVEV in the germline V gene (reference sequence). Trimming stripped 2 bases from V and 2 bases from J, with 6 bases between. The CDR3 is 13 amino acids. CDR3 bases: TGTGCCAGCAGTTTACGGCTCAACACTGAAGCTTTCTTT. Translation gives CASSLRLNTEAFF.

In this sample, this clone turned up once. This chain uses TRBV30 with TRBJ2-7; D perhaps matches TRBD1 (6 bases). This CDR3 region has 12 residues. V was pared by 3 bases and J by 4 bases, with 10 bases between. Germline CDR1 GTSNPN, CDR2 SVGIG (reference sequence). The CDR3 protein is CAWSRGGYEQYF. The CDR3 bases are TGTGCCTGGAGCAGGGGTGGATACGAGCAGTACTTC.

The gene calls are TRBV7-2 and TRBJ2-1; 7 bases line up with TRBD1. The CDR3 is 16 amino acids. V lost 1 base to trimming and J lost 0 bases; unmatched junction nucleotides: 3. The V gene's germline CDR1 is SGHTA and CDR2 FQGNSA. The CDR3 region is CASSLGGTDSYNEQFF. Here the CDR3 DNA reads TGTGCCAGCAGCTTAGGAGGGACAGACTCCTACAATGAGCAGTTCTTC. Variable domain in full (rest from reference TRBV7-2 and TRBJ2-1): GAGVSQSPSNKVTEKGKDVELRCDPISGHTALYWYRQSLGQGLEFLIYFQGNSAPDKSGLPSDRFSAERTGGSVSTLTIQRTQQEDSAVYLCASSLGGTDSYNEQFFGPGTRLTVL.

The chain combines TRBV9 with TRBJ2-7, with a tentative D call TRBD2 (6 bases). From germline, CDR1 is SGDLS and CDR2 YYNGEE. The germline V and J ends were trimmed by 4 bases and 2 bases, with 13 bases remaining between them. There are 14 residues in the CDR3. The DNA for the CDR3 is TGTGCCAGCAGCTCTGGGACTTATCCCTACGAGCAGTACTTC. It is translated as CASSSGTYPYEQYF.

This chain joins TRBV28 and TRBJ2-6; TRBD2 is a possible D gene (6 bases). V was cut by 7 bases and J by 2 bases, with 15 bases left in between. The CDR3 is 16 amino acids. Germline lookup yields CDR1 MDHEN and CDR2 SYDVKM. For the CDR3, the DNA is TGTGCCAGCATCCCGGGACTCAATCCTGGGGCCAACGTCCTGACTTTC. Its protein is CASIPGLNPGANVLTF.

This clone has just a few counts. The rearrangement links TRBV4-3 to TRBJ2-3; 9 nucleotides line up with TRBD2. The V gene's germline CDR1 is LGHNA and CDR2 YSLEER. Germline trimming cut 0 bases from V and 0 bases from J; bases unmatched to any gene: 16. The CDR3 has 21 amino acids. The CDR3 DNA is TGCGCCAGCAGCCAAGATCCGTGGACAGCGGGGGGCTCCTATAGCACAGATACGCAGTATTTT. It codes for CASSQDPWTAGGSYSTDTQYF.

This chain connects TRBV3-1 (or the pseudogene TRBV3-2) to TRBJ2-3, with D possibly being TRBD1 or TRBD2 (7 bases each). The CDR3 runs 19 residues. Germline V CDR1 and CDR2: LGHDT, YNNKEL (reference sequence). Trimming cost V 3 bases and J 7 bases, with 29 bases left between them. The DNA for the CDR3 is TGTGCCAGCAGCCACTCCGAGACAGGGAGGGAGTCCAAACCGAATACGCAGTATTTT. This gives the protein CASSHSETGRESKPNTQYF.

The V call is TRBV24-1, the J call TRBJ1-2; D gene uncertain. The germline V and J ends were trimmed by 4 bases and 7 bases, with 15 bases remaining between them. Germline CDR1 and CDR2: KGHDR and SFDVKD. The CDR3 extends over 14 amino acids. CDR3 amino acids: CATSEPTESGGYTF. DNA of the CDR3: TGTGCCACCAGTGAACCTACAGAGAGTGGTGGCTACACCTTC.

The rearrangement uses TRBV10-3 and TRBJ2-1, with D maybe TRBD1 (5 bases). The V and J ends lost 3 bases and 10 bases respectively, with 10 bases between them. Germline V gene lookup returns CDR1 ENHRY and CDR2 SYGVKD. The CDR3 is 12 amino acids. CDR3 protein: CAISDRAWEQFF. The CDR3 bases are TGTGCCATCAGTGACAGGGCATGGGAGCAGTTCTTC.

This rearrangement joins TRBV3-1 (or the pseudogene TRBV3-2) to TRBJ2-7, with a possible D match to TRBD1 (6 bases). Germline V gives CDR1 LGHDT, CDR2 YNNKEL (reference sequence). V was shortened by 1 base and J by 3 bases, with 16 bases between the two germline ends. CDR3 length: 16 amino acids. The CDR3 spells CASSQVLVGQHYEQYF. CDR3 bases: TGTGCCAGCAGCCAAGTGCTGGTTGGACAGCACTACGAGCAGTACTTC.

The rearrangement uses TRBV6-6 and TRBJ1-5, with 9 bases fitting TRBD1. The V gene end was trimmed by 6 bases and the J gene end by 10 bases; junction bases not matched to a gene: 10. CDR3 length: 14 amino acids. Germline-derived CDR1 and CDR2 are MNHNY and SVGAGI (reference sequence). CDR3 region: CASRSPGQGGPQHF. In DNA, the CDR3 is TGTGCCAGCAGGTCGCCGGGACAGGGTGGACCCCAGCATTTT.

The chain links TRBV6-5 to TRBJ1-5, with D uncertain. Per germline, CDR1 MNHEY and CDR2 SVGAGI. The CDR3 extends over 15 amino acids. V lost 7 bases, J lost 4 bases, and 17 bases lay in between. The CDR3, as DNA: TGTGCCAGCACCCTTGAGGCAGGACTTAATCAGCCCCAGCATTTT. Its translation: CASTLEAGLNQPQHF.

V is TRBV14 and J is TRBJ2-3; 9 bases agree with TRBD2. With 0 bases clipped from V and 5 bases from J, the junction kept 18 bases outside the gene matches. The CDR3 is 20 amino acids. Germline V gives CDR1 SGHDN, CDR2 FVKESK. The CDR3 here is CASSQEGLIRREGQGDTQYF. CDR3 nucleotide sequence: TGTGCCAGCAGCCAAGAAGGCCTAATTAGGCGGGAGGGCCAGGGAGATACGCAGTATTTT.